A selection of T cell receptor beta chains follows, all from one sample in a study of blood T cell repertoires in COVID-19. The method was immunoSEQ multiplex PCR; TCRdb's version includes in-frame clones alone and lacks a portion of them. Here the sample spans about 120,000 clones, 85% to 90% being singletons. The specimen was peripheral blood. Receptors were obtained from a woman in her fifties or sixties with acute or convalescent COVID-19. The CDR3 runs from the conserved cysteine through the conserved F or W. D genes are given only for firm matches. The size entry is marked missing in some rows and otherwise reads once, few, many or a size class.

>TRBV25-1|NA|few|TRBJ2-3
CASSEYRTADTQYF
TGTGCCAGCAGTGAATACAGGACAGCAGATACGCAGTATTTT
>TRBV5-1|NA|NA|TRBJ2-1
CASSLGGLARSSYNEQFF
TGCGCCAGCAGCTTGGGTGGGTTAGCGCGAAGCTCCTACAATGAGCAGTTCTTC
>TRBV6-5|TRBD1|NA|TRBJ1-6
CASSYSSRQGNSPLHF
TGTGCCAGCAGTTACTCATCGCGACAGGGTAATTCACCCCTCCACTTT
>TRBV5-6|TRBD1|NA|TRBJ2-2
CASSWTGGTGELFF
TGTGCCAGCAGCTGGACAGGGGGAACCGGGGAGCTGTTTTTT
>TRBV9|NA|NA|TRBJ2-1
CASSEAGLSSYNEQFF
TGTGCCAGCAGCGAGGCAGGGCTGAGCTCCTACAATGAGCAGTTCTTC
>TRBV7-9|NA|NA|TRBJ2-4
CASSPQFARKNIQYF
TGTGCCAGCAGCCCCCAGTTTGCCCGCAAAAACATTCAGTACTTC
>TRBV12-3/TRBV12-4|NA|NA|TRBJ1-5
CASSPGKEQPQHF
TGTGCCAGCAGCCCCGGGAAGGAACAGCCCCAGCATTTT
>TRBV3-1/TRBV3-2|TRBD1|NA|TRBJ2-7
CASSQSPSGGEQYF
TGTGCCAGCAGCCAAAGCCCCTCAGGGGGCGAGCAGTACTTC
>TRBV19|NA|NA|TRBJ2-1
CASSIRPGPAADNEQFF
TGTGCCAGTAGTATTCGCCCCGGGCCAGCGGCCGACAATGAGCAGTTCTTC
>TRBV25-1|NA|few|TRBJ1-3
CASSEFGRSSGNTIYF
TGTGCCAGCAGTGAATTTGGTCGGAGCTCTGGAAACACCATATATTTT
>TRBV7-9|NA|NA|TRBJ2-1
CASSLADGTRTYNEQFF
TGTGCCAGCAGCTTAGCAGATGGGACTCGTACTTACAATGAGCAGTTCTTC
>TRBV11-2|TRBD1|once|TRBJ2-4
CASSPTDRGNIQYF
TGTGCCAGCAGCCCAACGGACAGGGGAAACATTCAGTACTTC
>TRBV2|TRBD1|NA|TRBJ1-5
CASSEEGAGNQPQHF
TGTGCCAGCAGTGAAGAGGGGGCTGGCAATCAGCCCCAGCATTTT
>TRBV6-6|TRBD1|NA|TRBJ1-2
CASRQTGVANYGYTF
TGTGCCAGCAGACAAACAGGGGTAGCTAACTATGGCTACACCTTC
>TRBV6-4|NA|NA|TRBJ2-1
CASSRDSDNEQFF
TGTGCCAGCAGCCGGGACTCTGACAATGAGCAGTTCTTC
>TRBV29-1|TRBD2|NA|TRBJ2-7
CSALTSGRTPTYEQYF
TGCAGCGCCCTGACTAGCGGGAGGACCCCCACCTACGAGCAGTACTTC
>TRBV6-1|TRBD1|NA|TRBJ1-1
CASSDQGQGIAFF
TGTGCCAGCAGTGACCAAGGACAGGGTATAGCTTTCTTT
>TRBV2|NA|NA|TRBJ1-3
CASSNQDTGNTIYF
TGTGCCAGCAGTAACCAGGATACTGGAAACACCATATATTTT